The 23 T cell receptor beta chains in this list originate from one sample, sequenced in a study of T-cell memory formation after mild COVID-19. TCRdb re-analysed the 5' RACE reads in MiXCR, keeping a single row per CDR3 protein. This sample has 90,000 to 120,000 distinct CDR3 sequences, with around 14% found just once. Sequencing was performed on PBMCs or a T cell subset sorted from them (not recorded which). Receptors were obtained from a man aged 18 to 30 who had mild COVID-19 (a few samples of this study predate the infection). Cell type and time point are not known.

The CDR3 DNA is TGTGCCAGCAGCCCCCAGCCTAGCGGGGGAATCGGGGAGCTGTTTTTT. Amino acid sequence: CASSPQPSGGIGELFF. The chain couples TRBV7-9 to TRBJ2-2; the match to TRBD2 covers 10 bases. CDR3 size: 16 residues. Germline assignment: CDR1 SEHNR and CDR2 FQNEAQ (reference sequence). V shed 5 bases and J 7 bases; nucleotides not matched to a gene: 10.

This chain connects TRBV11-2 to TRBJ2-1, with 9 bases identical to TRBD2. V shed 5 bases and J 7 bases; nucleotides not matched to a gene: 12. In germline, CDR1 is SGHAT, CDR2 FQNNGV. CDR3 length equals 16 residues. CDR3 coding DNA: TGTGCCAGCAGCCCAGAGGGACTAGCAGGTTGGAATGAGCAGTTCTTC. As protein: CASSPEGLAGWNEQFF. Full variable domain (remainder filled in from reference TRBV11-2 and TRBJ2-1): EAGVAQSPRYKIIEKRQSVAFWCNPISGHATLYWYQQILGQGPKLLIQFQNNGVVDDSQLPKDRFSAERLKGVDSTLKIQPAKLEDSAVYLCASSPEGLAGWNEQFFGPGTRLTVL.

This clonotype occurred a few times. The CDR3 protein is CASSLEYAYEQYF. The CDR3 DNA is TGTGCCAGCAGTTTAGAGTACGCGTACGAGCAGTACTTC. This rearrangement joins TRBV12-3 or TRBV12-4 to TRBJ2-7; D not resolved. The CDR3 contains 13 residues. V lost 1 base and J 4 bases, leaving 8 bases between the germline ends.

A few counts support this clonotype. This chain connects TRBV12-3 or TRBV12-4 to TRBJ1-5; weak D call: TRBD1 (5 bases). This CDR3 has 15 amino acids. Trimming pared 3 bases from V and 0 bases from J, leaving 9 bases between. As DNA, the CDR3 is TGTGCCAGCAGTTTCCAGGGCGCTAGCAATCAGCCCCAGCATTTT. This encodes CASSFQGASNQPQHF.

This clonotype was detected many times. The chain carries TRBV28 and TRBJ2-7; 8 bases agree with TRBD1. Germline CDR1 MDHEN, CDR2 SYDVKM. V was pared by 10 bases and J by 3 bases, with 11 bases of the junction left unmatched. CDR3 length equals 14 residues. CDR3 region: CATHTDRGLYEQYV. DNA of the CDR3: TGTGCCACCCATACCGACAGGGGCCTCTACGAGCAGTACGTC.

This clonotype was counted ten times or more. V gene TRBV6-5 combines with J gene TRBJ2-7, with D perhaps matching TRBD1 (6 bases). V was clipped by 0 bases and J by 6 bases, with 21 bases between them. The CDR3 is 17 residues long. Germline loops: CDR1 MNHEY, CDR2 SVGAGI. The CDR3 here is CASSYSFAQGIGGEQYF. As DNA, the CDR3 is TGTGCCAGCAGTTACTCGTTTGCACAGGGAATTGGCGGCGAGCAGTACTTC.

The chain links TRBV5-1 to TRBJ2-1, with D unresolved. This CDR3 contains 9 residues. V gave up 9 bases and J gave up 7 bases, with 5 bases separating them. CDR1 and CDR2 (germline): SGHRS, YFSETQ. The CDR3 sequence: CAIVNEQFF. The CDR3 DNA is TGCGCCATAGTGAATGAGCAGTTCTTC.

The chain carries TRBV7-4 and TRBJ1-1, with TRBD1 matching 7 bases. The CDR3 sequence is 16 residues long. Germline CDR1 is SGHVT and CDR2 is SQSDAQ. V was clipped by 4 bases and J by 1 base; unmatched bases: 9. The CDR3 DNA follows: TGTGCCAGCAGCTCACCAGGGGGAGATGGGAACACTGAAGCTTTCTTT. Its protein product is CASSSPGGDGNTEAFF.

The chain links TRBV5-1 to TRBJ2-5; 10 bases fit TRBD2. Germline values: CDR1 SGHRS, CDR2 YFSETQ. CDR3 length equals 17 residues. V trimming: 3 bases; J trimming: 5 bases; junction bases outside the gene matches: 13. The CDR3 sequence is CASSSGLAAPGGETQYF. For the CDR3, the DNA is TGCGCCAGCAGCTCCGGACTAGCGGCCCCTGGGGGGGAGACCCAGTACTTC.

J is TRBJ2-7 and V is TRBV12-5; TRBD2 agrees at 11 bases. J was trimmed by 3 bases and V by 3 bases; bases with no gene match: 7. There are 16 residues in the CDR3. Germline V gives CDR1 LGHNT, CDR2 FRNRAP. The CDR3 sequence is CASGLTPGTSGYEQYF. The CDR3 DNA reads TGTGCTAGTGGTTTAACCCCCGGGACTAGCGGCTACGAGCAGTACTTC.

In this sample, this clonotype turned up many times. This chain links TRBV12-3 or TRBV12-4 with TRBJ1-2, with no clear D. V was trimmed by 5 bases and J by 0 bases, leaving 10 bases between them. The CDR3 length is 14 residues. CDR3 loop: CASSSTFANYGYTF. The CDR3 nucleotides read TGTGCCAGCAGTAGTACCTTCGCTAACTATGGCTACACCTTC.

The table lists this clonotype with a few counts. The V gene is TRBV4-3, the J gene TRBJ1-1; D unresolved. The germline CDR1 and CDR2 sequences are LGHNA and YSLEER. There are 14 residues in the CDR3. Trimming cost V 1 base and J 1 base, with 7 bases left between them. The CDR3 DNA is TGCGCCAGCAGCCAAGGTAGGAGGAACACTGAAGCTTTCTTT. It translates to CASSQGRRNTEAFF.

The V and J genes are TRBV20-1 and TRBJ2-7; no clear D gene. Germline-derived CDR1 and CDR2 are DFQATT and SNEGSKA (reference sequence). The CDR3 consists of 11 residues. V lost 3 bases, J lost 4 bases, and 7 bases lay in between. Here the CDR3 DNA reads TGCAGTGCTAGCCGGAGTTACGAGCAGTACTTC. Residues: CSASRSYEQYF.

This clonotype was observed many times. The chain carries TRBV7-6 and TRBJ2-5; D is uncertain. In germline, CDR1 is SGHVS, CDR2 FNYEAQ. There are 13 residues in the CDR3. The V end was cut by 2 bases, the J end by 2 bases, with 6 bases between. CDR3 in amino acids: CASSLWLQETQYF. CDR3 coding DNA: TGTGCCAGCAGCTTATGGCTTCAAGAGACCCAGTACTTC.

This clonotype has only a few counts. The genes are TRBV4-2 and TRBJ1-1, with no clear D. The germline CDR1 and CDR2 sequences are LGHNA and YNFKEQ. V lost 4 bases to trimming and J lost 0 bases, with 18 bases between them. The CDR3 consists of 17 residues. The CDR3 reads CASSRHEGSQMNTEAFF. The DNA for the CDR3 is TGTGCCAGCAGCCGTCATGAAGGCTCCCAAATGAACACTGAAGCTTTCTTT.

The genes are TRBV6-6 and TRBJ1-5; maybe TRBD1 (5 bases). The CDR3 is made up of 9 amino acids. Germline V gene sequence: CDR1 MNHNY, CDR2 SVGAGI (reference sequence). Trimming cost V 8 bases and J 10 bases, with 6 bases left between them. Written as DNA, the CDR3 is TGTGCCAGCGGGGGTCCCCAGCATTTT. It codes for CASGGPQHF.

This clonotype has a handful of counts. The J gene is TRBJ2-7, the V gene TRBV6-2 or TRBV6-3; the match to TRBD1 covers 7 bases. From germline, CDR1 is MNHEY and CDR2 SVGEGT. V was clipped by 5 bases and J by 2 bases; unmatched bases: 9. The CDR3 length is 15 residues. The CDR3 is CASSQMGQKAYEQYF. The CDR3 nucleotides read TGTGCCAGCAGTCAGATGGGACAGAAAGCCTACGAGCAGTACTTC.

This clonotype has only a few counts. This sequence joins TRBV4-1 and TRBJ2-2; TRBD2 matches at 11 bases. The CDR3 has 17 residues. CDR1 MGHRA and CDR2 YSYEKL come from the germline V gene. With V trimmed by 4 bases and J by 5 bases, 9 bases remained unmatched. CDR3 in DNA: TGCGCCAGCAGCCCCCGAGGTAGCGGGGGGGAAACCGGGGAGCTGTTTTTT. This encodes CASSPRGSGGETGELFF.

The chain uses TRBV7-2 and TRBJ1-1; D ambiguous. The CDR3 covers 14 residues. The germline V and J ends were trimmed by 5 bases and 1 base, with 11 bases remaining between them. The germline V gene encodes CDR1 SGHTA and CDR2 FQGNSA. The CDR3 sequence: CASSVYTTNTEAFF. The CDR3 region has the DNA TGTGCCAGCAGCGTTTACACCACGAACACTGAAGCTTTCTTT.

The chain has TRBV6-1 and TRBJ2-7; the D is unclear. Germline CDR1 MNHNS, CDR2 SASEGT. This CDR3 is 16 amino acids long. V lost 0 bases to trimming and J lost 4 bases, with 16 bases between them. The CDR3 bases are TGTGCCAGCAGTGAAGCTCCCCCGCCTCTCGGTTACGAGCAGTACTTC. Residues: CASSEAPPPLGYEQYF.

This clonotype was recorded many times. The chain recombines TRBV5-6 with TRBJ2-7, with 9 bases fitting TRBD1. The CDR3 has 14 residues. V shed 4 bases and J 13 bases; nucleotides not matched to a gene: 15. CDR1 is SGHDT, CDR2 YYEEEE, per germline. CDR3 loop: CASSRSQGAYESYF. DNA of the CDR3: TGTGCCAGCAGCAGGTCACAGGGGGCCTACGAGTCCTACTTC.

This clonotype was seen just once. The V and J genes are TRBV7-9 and TRBJ2-5; D remains unclear. The CDR3 loop spans 13 amino acids. The V end lost 7 bases, the J end lost 5 bases, and 14 bases lay between the germline ends. Germline CDR1 and CDR2: SEHNR and FQNEAQ (reference sequence). The CDR3 is CASTNPRAETQYF. The CDR3 DNA is TGTGCCAGCACTAACCCAAGGGCGGAGACCCAGTACTTC. Full variable domain (outside the CDR3, taken from reference TRBV7-9 and TRBJ2-5): DTGVSQNPRHKITKRGQNVTFRCDPISEHNRLYWYRQTLGQGPEFLTYFQNEAQLEKSRLLSDRFSAERPKGSFSTLEIQRTEQGDSAMYLCASTNPRAETQYFGPGTRLLVL.

This clonotype came up many times. The chain carries TRBV7-9 and TRBJ2-7; TRBD1 matches 9 bases. This CDR3 has 14 residues. CDR1 and CDR2 (germline): SEHNR, FQNEAQ (reference sequence). Trimming took 5 bases from V and 3 from J; bases not matched to a gene: 5. Here the CDR3 DNA reads TGTGCCAGCAGCCCCCGGGACAGGGTCTACGAGCAGTACGTC. Protein sequence: CASSPRDRVYEQYV.